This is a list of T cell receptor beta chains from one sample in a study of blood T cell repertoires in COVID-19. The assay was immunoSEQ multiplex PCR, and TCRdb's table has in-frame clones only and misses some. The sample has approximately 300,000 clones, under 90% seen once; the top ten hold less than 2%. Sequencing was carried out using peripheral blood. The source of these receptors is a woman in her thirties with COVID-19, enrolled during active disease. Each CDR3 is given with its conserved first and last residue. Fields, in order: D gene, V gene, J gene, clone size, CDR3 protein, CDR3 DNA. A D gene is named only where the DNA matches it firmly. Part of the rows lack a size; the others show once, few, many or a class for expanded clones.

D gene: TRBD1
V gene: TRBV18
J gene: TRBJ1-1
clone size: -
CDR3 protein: CASSLRQGETEAFF
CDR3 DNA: TGTGCCAGCTCATTACGACAGGGTGAGACTGAAGCTTTCTTT

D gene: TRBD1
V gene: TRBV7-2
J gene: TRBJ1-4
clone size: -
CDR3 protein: CASSPQSQGGREKLFF
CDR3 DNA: TGTGCCAGCAGCCCCCAGAGCCAGGGGGGAAGGGAAAAACTGTTTTTT

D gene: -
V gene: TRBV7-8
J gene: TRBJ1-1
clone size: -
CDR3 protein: CASSPRADSAMLMNTEAFF
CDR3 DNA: TGTGCCAGCAGCCCCAGGGCTGACTCGGCAATGTTAATGAACACTGAAGCTTTCTTT

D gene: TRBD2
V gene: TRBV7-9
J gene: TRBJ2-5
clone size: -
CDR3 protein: CASSATSGVKETQYF
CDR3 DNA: TGTGCCAGCAGCGCGACTAGCGGGGTCAAAGAGACCCAGTACTTC

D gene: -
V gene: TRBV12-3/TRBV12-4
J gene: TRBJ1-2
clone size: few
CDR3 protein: CASSLDSYGYTF
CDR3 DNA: TGTGCCAGCAGCCTCGACAGCTATGGCTACACCTTC

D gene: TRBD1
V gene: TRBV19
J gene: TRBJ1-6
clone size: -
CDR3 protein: CASSTGNRGDYNSPLHF
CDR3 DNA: TGTGCCAGTAGTACCGGCAACAGGGGCGACTATAATTCACCCCTCCACTTT

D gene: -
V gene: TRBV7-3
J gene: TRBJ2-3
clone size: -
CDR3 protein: CASSLTGGTDTQYF
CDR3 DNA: TGTGCCAGCAGCTTAACCGGGGGCACAGATACGCAGTATTTT

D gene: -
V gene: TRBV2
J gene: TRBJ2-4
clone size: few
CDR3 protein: CASSRQSLLAKNIQYF
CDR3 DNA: TGTGCCAGCAGTCGACAGAGCCTACTAGCCAAAAACATTCAGTACTTC

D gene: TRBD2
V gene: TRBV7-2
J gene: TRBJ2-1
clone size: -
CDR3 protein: CASSLETSGGEQFF
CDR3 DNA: TGTGCCAGCAGCTTAGAGACTAGCGGGGGCGAGCAGTTCTTC

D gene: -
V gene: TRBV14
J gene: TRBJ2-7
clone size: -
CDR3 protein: CASSPINLKGSEQYF
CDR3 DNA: TGTGCCAGCAGCCCCATTAATTTAAAGGGGTCCGAGCAGTACTTC

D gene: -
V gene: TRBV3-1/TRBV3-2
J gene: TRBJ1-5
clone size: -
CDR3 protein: CASSHGFSNQPQHF
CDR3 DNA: TGTGCCAGCAGCCACGGGTTTAGCAATCAGCCCCAGCATTTT

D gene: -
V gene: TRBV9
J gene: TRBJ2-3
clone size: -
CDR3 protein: CASSAPSLGGRGTDTQYF
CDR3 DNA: TGTGCCAGCAGCGCACCGTCACTGGGGGGGCGGGGCACAGATACGCAGTATTTT

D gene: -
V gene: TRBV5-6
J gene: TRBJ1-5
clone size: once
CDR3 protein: CASSTWTDLSNQPQHF
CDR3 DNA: TGTGCCAGCAGCACCTGGACAGACCTTAGCAATCAGCCCCAGCATTTT

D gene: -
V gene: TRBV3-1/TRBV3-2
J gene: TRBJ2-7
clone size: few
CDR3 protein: CASSPAAGVSYEQYF
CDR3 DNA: TGTGCCAGCAGCCCCGCGGCGGGCGTGTCCTACGAGCAGTACTTC

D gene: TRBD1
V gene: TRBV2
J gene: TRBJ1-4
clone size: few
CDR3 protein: CASGRTGNANEKLFF
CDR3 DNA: TGTGCCAGCGGTCGGACAGGGAATGCTAATGAAAAACTGTTTTTT

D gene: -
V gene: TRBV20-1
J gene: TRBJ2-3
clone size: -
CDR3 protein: CSALLFDTQYF
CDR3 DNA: TGCAGTGCGCTACTGTTCGATACGCAGTATTTT

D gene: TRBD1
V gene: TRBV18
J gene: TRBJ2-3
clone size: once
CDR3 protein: CASSPLPDRDSTDTQYF
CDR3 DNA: TGTGCCAGCTCACCACTTCCGGACAGGGACAGCACAGATACGCAGTATTTT

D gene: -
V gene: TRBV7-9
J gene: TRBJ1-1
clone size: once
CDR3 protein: CASSSGGPEAFF
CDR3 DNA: TGTGCCAGCAGCTCCGGGGGGCCCGAAGCTTTCTTT

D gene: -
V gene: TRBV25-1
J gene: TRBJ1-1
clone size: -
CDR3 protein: CASRDRVLTEAFF
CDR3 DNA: TGTGCCAGCAGGGACAGAGTTTTAACTGAAGCTTTCTTT

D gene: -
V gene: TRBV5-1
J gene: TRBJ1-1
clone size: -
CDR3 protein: CASSLGQVLTEAFF
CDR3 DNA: TGCGCCAGCAGCTTGGGACAGGTTCTCACTGAAGCTTTCTTT

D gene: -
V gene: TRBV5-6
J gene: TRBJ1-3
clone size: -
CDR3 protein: CASSLEYSSFSGNTIYF
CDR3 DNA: TGTGCCAGCAGCTTGGAATATAGTTCTTTCTCTGGAAACACCATATATTTT

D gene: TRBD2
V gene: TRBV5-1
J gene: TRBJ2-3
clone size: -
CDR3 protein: CASSPGLAGAVSTDTQYF
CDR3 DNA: TGCGCCAGCAGCCCCGGACTAGCGGGGGCCGTTAGCACAGATACGCAGTATTTT

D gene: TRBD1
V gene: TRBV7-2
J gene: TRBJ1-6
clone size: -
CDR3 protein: CASSLRAGGLDSPLHF
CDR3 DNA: TGTGCCAGCAGCTTAAGGGCAGGGGGCTTAGATTCACCCCTCCACTTT

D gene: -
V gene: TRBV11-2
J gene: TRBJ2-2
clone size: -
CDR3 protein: CASSWTSRYTGELFF
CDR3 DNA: TGTGCCAGCAGCTGGACTTCGCGCTACACCGGGGAGCTGTTTTTT

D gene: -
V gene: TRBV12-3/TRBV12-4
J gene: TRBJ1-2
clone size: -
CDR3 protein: CASSLRSWGYTF
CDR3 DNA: TGTGCCAGCAGTTTACGGAGTTGGGGCTACACCTTC

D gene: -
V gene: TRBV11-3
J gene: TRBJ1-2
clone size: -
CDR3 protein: CASSLGTGGANYGYTF
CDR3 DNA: TGTGCCAGCAGCTTAGGGACCGGGGGGGCGAACTATGGCTACACCTTC

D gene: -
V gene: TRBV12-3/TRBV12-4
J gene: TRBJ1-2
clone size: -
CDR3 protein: CASSLIWTDGYTF
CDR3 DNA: TGTGCCAGCAGTTTGATTTGGACAGATGGCTACACCTTC

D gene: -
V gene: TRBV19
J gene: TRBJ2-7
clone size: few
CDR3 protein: CASSIATTWSSYEQYF
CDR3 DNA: TGTGCCAGTAGTATAGCAACGACTTGGAGCTCCTACGAGCAGTACTTC

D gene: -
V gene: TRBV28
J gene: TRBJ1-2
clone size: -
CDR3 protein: CASSLSGVSYGYTF
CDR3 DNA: TGTGCCAGCAGTTTGTCAGGGGTGAGCTATGGCTACACCTTC

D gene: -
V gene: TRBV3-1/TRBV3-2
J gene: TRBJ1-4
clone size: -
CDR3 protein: CASSPRGFTNEKLFF
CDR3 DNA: TGTGCCAGCAGCCCTAGAGGGTTTACTAATGAAAAACTGTTTTTT

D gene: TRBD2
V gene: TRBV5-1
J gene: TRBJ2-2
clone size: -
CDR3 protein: CASSSRWTSDTGELFF
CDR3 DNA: TGCGCCAGCAGCTCCCGATGGACTAGCGACACCGGGGAGCTGTTTTTT